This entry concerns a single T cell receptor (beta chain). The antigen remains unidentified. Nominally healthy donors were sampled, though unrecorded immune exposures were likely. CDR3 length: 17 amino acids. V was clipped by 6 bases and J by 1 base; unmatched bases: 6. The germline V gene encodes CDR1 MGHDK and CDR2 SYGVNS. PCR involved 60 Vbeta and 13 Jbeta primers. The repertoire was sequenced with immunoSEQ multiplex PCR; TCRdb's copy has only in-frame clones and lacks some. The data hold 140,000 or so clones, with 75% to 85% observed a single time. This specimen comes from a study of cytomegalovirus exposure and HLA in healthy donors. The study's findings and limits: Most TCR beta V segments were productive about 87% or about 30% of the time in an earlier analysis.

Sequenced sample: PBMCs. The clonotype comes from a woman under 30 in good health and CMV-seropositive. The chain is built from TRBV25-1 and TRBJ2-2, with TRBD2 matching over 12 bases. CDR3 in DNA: TGTGCCAGCAGCTTACTAGCGGGGGGACGGAACACCGGGGAGCTGTTTTTT. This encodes CASSLLAGGRNTGELFF. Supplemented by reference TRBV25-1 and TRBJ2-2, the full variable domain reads EADIYQTPRYLVIGTGKKITLECSQTMGHDKMYWYQQDPGMELHLIHYSYGVNSTEKGDLSSESTVSRIRTEHFPLTLESARPSHTSQYLCASSLLAGGRNTGELFFGEGSRLTVL.